The present T cell receptor (beta chain) was sequenced within a study of blood T cell repertoires in COVID-19. Study-level background: Specimens from acute and convalescent COVID-19 originated in the United States, Italy and Spain. From T cells, B-cell-depleted T cells, or PBMCs came the material, which was cDNA or gDNA.

Clones were sequenced by immunoSEQ multiplex PCR, and TCRdb holds only the in-frame ones, with some missing. The profile shows 200,000 to 250,000 clones, approximately 86% of them singletons. The table lists this clone with many counts. V lost 1 base and J lost 5; bases outside the gene matches: 4. This CDR3 is built from 15 residues. Germline V CDR1 and CDR2: LGHNT, FRNRAP. The chain couples TRBV12-5 to TRBJ1-5, with 8 bases matching TRBD1. The origin of this receptor is a man aged 55-75 years with acute or convalescent COVID-19. The sample consisted of peripheral blood. CDR3 DNA sequence: TGTGCTAGTGGTTTGGGGACAGGGACCTATCAGCCCCAGCATTTT. Amino acid sequence: CASGLGTGTYQPQHF.